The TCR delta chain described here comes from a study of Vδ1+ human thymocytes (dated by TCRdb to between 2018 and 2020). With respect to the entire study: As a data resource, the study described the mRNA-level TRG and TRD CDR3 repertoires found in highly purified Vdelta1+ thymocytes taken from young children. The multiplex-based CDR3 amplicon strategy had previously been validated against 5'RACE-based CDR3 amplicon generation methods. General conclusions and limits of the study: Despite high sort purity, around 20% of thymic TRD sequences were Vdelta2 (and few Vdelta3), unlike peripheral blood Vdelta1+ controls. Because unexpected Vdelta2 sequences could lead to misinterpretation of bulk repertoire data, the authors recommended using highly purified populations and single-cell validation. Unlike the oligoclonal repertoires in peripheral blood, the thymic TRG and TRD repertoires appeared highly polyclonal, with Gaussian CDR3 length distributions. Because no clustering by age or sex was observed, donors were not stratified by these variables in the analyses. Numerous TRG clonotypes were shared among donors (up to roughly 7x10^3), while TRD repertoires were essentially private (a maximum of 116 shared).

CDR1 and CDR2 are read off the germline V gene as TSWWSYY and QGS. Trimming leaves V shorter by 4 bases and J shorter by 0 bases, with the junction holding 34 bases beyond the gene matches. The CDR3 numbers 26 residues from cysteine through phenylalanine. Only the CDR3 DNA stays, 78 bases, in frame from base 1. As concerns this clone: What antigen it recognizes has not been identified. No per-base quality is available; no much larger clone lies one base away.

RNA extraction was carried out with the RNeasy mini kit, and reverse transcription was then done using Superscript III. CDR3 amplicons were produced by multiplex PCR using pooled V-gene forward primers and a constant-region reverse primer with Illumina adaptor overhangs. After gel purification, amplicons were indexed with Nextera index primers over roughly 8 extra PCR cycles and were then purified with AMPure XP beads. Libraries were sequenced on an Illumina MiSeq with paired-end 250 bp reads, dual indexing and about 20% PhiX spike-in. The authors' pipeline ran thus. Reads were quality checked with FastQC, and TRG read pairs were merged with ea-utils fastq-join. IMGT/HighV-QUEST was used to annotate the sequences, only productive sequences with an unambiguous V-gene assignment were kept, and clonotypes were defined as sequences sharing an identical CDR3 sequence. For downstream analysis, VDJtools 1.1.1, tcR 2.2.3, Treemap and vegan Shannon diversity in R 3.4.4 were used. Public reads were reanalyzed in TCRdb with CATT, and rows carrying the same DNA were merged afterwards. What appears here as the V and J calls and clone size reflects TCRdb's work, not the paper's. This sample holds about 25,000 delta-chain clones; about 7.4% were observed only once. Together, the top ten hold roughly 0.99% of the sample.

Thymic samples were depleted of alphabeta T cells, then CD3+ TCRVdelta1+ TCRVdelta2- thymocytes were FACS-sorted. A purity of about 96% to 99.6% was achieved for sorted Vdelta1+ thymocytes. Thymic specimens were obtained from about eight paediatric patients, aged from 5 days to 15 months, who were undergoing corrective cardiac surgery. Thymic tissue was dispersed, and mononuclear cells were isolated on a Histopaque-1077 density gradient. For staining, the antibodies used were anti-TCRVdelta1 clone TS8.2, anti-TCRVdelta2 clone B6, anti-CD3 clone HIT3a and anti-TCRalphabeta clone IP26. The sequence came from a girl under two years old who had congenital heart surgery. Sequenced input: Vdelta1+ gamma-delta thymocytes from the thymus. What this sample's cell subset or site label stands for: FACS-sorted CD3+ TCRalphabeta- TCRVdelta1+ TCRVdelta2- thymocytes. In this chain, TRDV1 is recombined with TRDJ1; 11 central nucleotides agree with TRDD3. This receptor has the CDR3 CALGADSRPSYFVLGDTPGYTDKLIF. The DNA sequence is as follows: TGTGCTCTTGGGGCCGACTCACGGCCTTCCTACTTCGTTTTGGGGGATACGCCGGGGTACACCGATAAACTCATCTTT.